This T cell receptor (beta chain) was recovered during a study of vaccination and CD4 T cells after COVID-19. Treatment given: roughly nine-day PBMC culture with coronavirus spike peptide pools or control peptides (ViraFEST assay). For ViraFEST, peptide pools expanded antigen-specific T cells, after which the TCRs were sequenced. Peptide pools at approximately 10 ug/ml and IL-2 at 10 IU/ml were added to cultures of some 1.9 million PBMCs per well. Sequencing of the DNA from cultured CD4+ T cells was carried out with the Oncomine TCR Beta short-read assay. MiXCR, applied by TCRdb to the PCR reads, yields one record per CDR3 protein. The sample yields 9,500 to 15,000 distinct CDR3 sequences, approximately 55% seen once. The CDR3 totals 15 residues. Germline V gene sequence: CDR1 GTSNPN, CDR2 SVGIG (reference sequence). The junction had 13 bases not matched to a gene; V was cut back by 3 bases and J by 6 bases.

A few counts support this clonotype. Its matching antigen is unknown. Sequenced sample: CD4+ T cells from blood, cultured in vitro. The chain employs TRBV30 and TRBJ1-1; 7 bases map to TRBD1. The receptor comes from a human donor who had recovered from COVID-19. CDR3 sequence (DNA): TGTGCCTGGAGCGACCGGGGCAGGGGGGTTTCTGAAGCTTTCTTT. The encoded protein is CAWSDRGRGVSEAFF.